A selection of T cell receptor beta chains follows, all from one sample in a study of control samples from healthy donors and cancer patients. Produced via immunoSEQ multiplex PCR; TCRdb's table is partial and in-frame only. The sample has approximately 130,000 clones; approximately 89% are singletons. The sample comprised blood. The source is a man aged 60 to 69 in good health. Each CDR3 is given with its conserved first and last residue. A D gene is named only where the DNA matches it firmly. Size values are once, few and many counts, or a class for expanded clones, and some rows have none.

size: -
D: -
J: TRBJ2-1
V: TRBV27
CDR3: CASTSWGTEQFF
DNA: TGTGCCAGCACCTCTTGGGGGACAGAGCAGTTCTTC

size: -
D: -
J: TRBJ1-5
V: TRBV5-1
CDR3: CASSLGGFNQPQHF
DNA: TGCGCCAGCAGCTTGGGTGGCTTCAATCAGCCCCAGCATTTT

size: -
D: TRBD1
J: TRBJ2-7
V: TRBV27
CDR3: CASSQDRGFYEQYF
DNA: TGTGCCAGCAGCCAAGACAGGGGGTTCTACGAGCAGTACTTC

size: -
D: TRBD1
J: TRBJ1-2
V: TRBV28
CDR3: CASERQGDGYTF
DNA: TGTGCCAGCGAAAGACAGGGGGATGGCTACACCTTC

size: -
D: -
J: TRBJ1-6
V: TRBV5-1
CDR3: CASSLQGLGSPLHF
DNA: TGCGCCAGCAGCTTACAGGGTCTCGGTTCACCCCTCCACTTT

size: -
D: -
J: TRBJ1-1
V: TRBV6-5
CDR3: CASSYSAGMNTEAFF
DNA: TGTGCCAGCAGTTACTCGGCGGGGATGAACACTGAAGCTTTCTTT

size: -
D: -
J: TRBJ2-3
V: TRBV5-1
CDR3: CASSTDSTDTQYF
DNA: TGCGCCAGTTCGACAGACTCCACAGATACGCAGTATTTT

size: -
D: -
J: TRBJ2-7
V: TRBV20-1
CDR3: CSASKDLSSYEQYF
DNA: TGCAGTGCTAGTAAGGATTTGAGCTCCTACGAGCAGTACTTC

size: -
D: -
J: TRBJ2-1
V: TRBV7-9
CDR3: CASSLVGGYEQFF
DNA: TGTGCCAGCAGCTTAGTTGGGGGGTATGAGCAGTTCTTC

size: -
D: -
J: TRBJ1-5
V: TRBV19
CDR3: CASTIGGVLAQPQHF
DNA: TGTGCCAGTACCATCGGGGGGGTACTAGCTCAGCCCCAGCATTTT

size: -
D: TRBD1
J: TRBJ1-2
V: TRBV12-3/TRBV12-4
CDR3: CASGTGTYGYTF
DNA: TGTGCCAGTGGGACAGGGACTTATGGCTACACCTTC

size: -
D: -
J: TRBJ2-2
V: TRBV9
CDR3: CASSVASGTGELFF
DNA: TGTGCCAGCAGCGTAGCGTCGGGGACCGGGGAGCTGTTTTTT

size: -
D: -
J: TRBJ1-1
V: TRBV27
CDR3: CASSLLGTGNTEAFF
DNA: TGTGCCAGCAGTTTATTGGGGACGGGGAACACTGAAGCTTTCTTT

size: once
D: -
J: TRBJ1-1
V: TRBV28
CDR3: CASSLMGSRGAEAFF
DNA: TGTGCCAGCAGTTTAATGGGGAGCCGCGGGGCTGAAGCTTTCTTT

size: -
D: TRBD1
J: TRBJ1-1
V: TRBV5-4
CDR3: CASSHMGQGYTEAFF
DNA: TGTGCCAGCAGCCACATGGGACAGGGCTATACTGAAGCTTTCTTT

size: once
D: TRBD2
J: TRBJ2-7
V: TRBV4-3
CDR3: CASSPHYGTSGFSSYEQYF
DNA: TGCGCCAGCAGCCCTCATTACGGGACTAGCGGATTTAGCTCCTACGAGCAGTACTTC

size: once
D: TRBD1
J: TRBJ1-6
V: TRBV5-1
CDR3: CASSLRQGNSPLHF
DNA: TGCGCCAGCAGCTTAAGACAGGGGAATTCACCCCTCCACTTT

size: -
D: TRBD1
J: TRBJ1-5
V: TRBV6-2/TRBV6-3
CDR3: CASSFTDRGQPQHF
DNA: TGTGCCAGCAGTTTTACCGACAGGGGTCAGCCCCAGCATTTT

size: -
D: -
J: TRBJ1-5
V: TRBV28
CDR3: CASSLVNQPQHF
DNA: TGTGCCAGCAGTTTGGTTAATCAGCCCCAGCATTTT

size: -
D: -
J: TRBJ1-2
V: TRBV5-1
CDR3: CASSPKGGTMDGYTF
DNA: TGCGCCAGCAGCCCAAAAGGGGGGACAATGGATGGCTACACCTTC

size: -
D: -
J: TRBJ2-7
V: TRBV5-4
CDR3: CASSLDFSYEQYF
DNA: TGTGCCAGCAGCTTGGACTTCTCCTACGAGCAGTACTTC

size: -
D: -
J: TRBJ1-4
V: TRBV5-5
CDR3: CASSRGGTENEKLFF
DNA: TGTGCCAGCAGCCGTGGGGGGACGGAGAATGAAAAACTGTTTTTT

size: -
D: -
J: TRBJ1-2
V: TRBV4-3
CDR3: CASSQDRGRGYTF
DNA: TGCGCCAGCAGCCAAGATCGGGGACGGGGCTACACCTTC

size: -
D: -
J: TRBJ1-3
V: TRBV5-1
CDR3: CASSSDGYSGNTIYF
DNA: TGCGCCAGCAGCTCGGACGGTTACTCTGGAAACACCATATATTTT

size: -
D: TRBD1
J: TRBJ1-6
V: TRBV2
CDR3: CASSGQVLNSPLHF
DNA: TGTGCCAGCAGCGGACAGGTCCTTAATTCACCCCTCCACTTT

size: -
D: TRBD2
J: TRBJ2-3
V: TRBV5-1
CDR3: CASGLAVPSTDTQYF
DNA: TGCGCCAGCGGGCTAGCGGTTCCTAGCACAGATACGCAGTATTTT

size: -
D: -
J: TRBJ2-7
V: TRBV6-6
CDR3: CASSADVGFYEQYF
DNA: TGTGCCAGCAGTGCGGACGTAGGTTTTTACGAGCAGTACTTC

size: -
D: -
J: TRBJ2-1
V: TRBV19
CDR3: CASSFWGYEQFF
DNA: TGTGCCAGTAGTTTTTGGGGATATGAGCAGTTCTTC

size: -
D: -
J: TRBJ2-1
V: TRBV12-3/TRBV12-4
CDR3: CASSFQLQFF
DNA: TGTGCCAGCAGTTTTCAGTTGCAGTTCTTC

size: -
D: TRBD1
J: TRBJ1-2
V: TRBV10-3
CDR3: CAISERGQAGGYTF
DNA: TGTGCCATCAGTGAGCGGGGACAGGCCGGGGGCTACACCTTC

size: -
D: TRBD1
J: TRBJ1-2
V: TRBV10-1
CDR3: CASRETGEIPLANYGYTF
DNA: TGCGCCAGCAGAGAAACAGGGGAAATCCCTCTAGCTAACTATGGCTACACCTTC

size: -
D: TRBD2
J: TRBJ2-3
V: TRBV4-3
CDR3: CASSQGLAGQTDTQYF
DNA: TGCGCCAGCAGCCAGGGACTAGCGGGCCAGACAGATACGCAGTATTTT

size: -
D: -
J: TRBJ1-1
V: TRBV30
CDR3: CAWTKLPNTEAFF
DNA: TGTGCCTGGACGAAACTTCCCAACACTGAAGCTTTCTTT

size: few
D: TRBD1
J: TRBJ1-6
V: TRBV12-3/TRBV12-4
CDR3: CASSQTGYSPLHF
DNA: TGTGCCAGCAGTCAGACAGGGTATTCACCCCTCCACTTT

size: -
D: -
J: TRBJ1-4
V: TRBV28
CDR3: CASSLGGPNEKLFF
DNA: TGTGCCAGCAGTTTAGGTGGTCCTAATGAAAAACTGTTTTTT

size: -
D: -
J: TRBJ2-1
V: TRBV28
CDR3: CASTSQLLGSEQFF
DNA: TGTGCCAGCACCTCCCAGCTCTTAGGGAGTGAGCAGTTCTTC

size: -
D: -
J: TRBJ1-4
V: TRBV30
CDR3: CAWGTAPTNEKLFF
DNA: TGTGCCTGGGGAACAGCCCCAACTAATGAAAAACTGTTTTTT